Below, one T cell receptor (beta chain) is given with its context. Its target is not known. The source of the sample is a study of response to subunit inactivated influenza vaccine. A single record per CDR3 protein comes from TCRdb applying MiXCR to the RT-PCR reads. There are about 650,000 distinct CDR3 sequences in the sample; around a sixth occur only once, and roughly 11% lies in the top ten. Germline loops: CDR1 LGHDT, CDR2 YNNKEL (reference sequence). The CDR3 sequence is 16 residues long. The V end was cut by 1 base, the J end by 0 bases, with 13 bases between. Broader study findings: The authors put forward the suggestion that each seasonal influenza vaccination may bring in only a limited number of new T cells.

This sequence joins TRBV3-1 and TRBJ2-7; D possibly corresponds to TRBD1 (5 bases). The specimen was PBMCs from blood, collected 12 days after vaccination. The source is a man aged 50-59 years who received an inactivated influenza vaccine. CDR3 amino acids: CASSQVGDRPSYEQYF. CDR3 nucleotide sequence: TGTGCCAGCAGCCAAGTAGGAGACAGACCCTCCTACGAGCAGTACTTC.